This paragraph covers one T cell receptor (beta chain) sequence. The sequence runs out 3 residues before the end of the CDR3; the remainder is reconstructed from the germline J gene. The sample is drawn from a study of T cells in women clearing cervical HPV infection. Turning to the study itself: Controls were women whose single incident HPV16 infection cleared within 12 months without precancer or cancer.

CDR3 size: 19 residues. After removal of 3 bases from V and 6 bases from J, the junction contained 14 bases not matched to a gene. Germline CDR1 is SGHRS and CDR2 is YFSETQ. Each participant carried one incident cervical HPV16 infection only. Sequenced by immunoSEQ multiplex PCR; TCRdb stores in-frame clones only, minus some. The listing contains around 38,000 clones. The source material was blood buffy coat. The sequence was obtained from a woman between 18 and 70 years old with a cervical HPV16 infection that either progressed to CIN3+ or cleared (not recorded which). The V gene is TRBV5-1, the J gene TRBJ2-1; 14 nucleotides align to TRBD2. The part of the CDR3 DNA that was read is TGCGCCAGCAGCTCAACTCCCGGGACTAGCGGGAGAGGGGTCAATGAG. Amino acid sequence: CASSSTPGTSGRGVNE. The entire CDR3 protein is CASSSTPGTSGRGVNEQFF.